This TCR beta chain was sequenced in a study of low-dose radiotherapy and immunotherapy resistance in tumors. Alpha and beta chains were covered, as first-strand cDNA relied on TRAV- and TRBV-specific primers. The PCR that amplified TCRs ran for around 20 cycles, relying on a constant-region primer and a V-primer adapter. TCRdb independently ran MiXCR on the reads; one entry per CDR3 protein. The table lists just over 90,000 distinct CDR3 sequences, 20% to 25% of them singletons. Germline-derived CDR1 and CDR2 are ENHRY and SYGVKD. The CDR3 covers 15 residues. Trimming took off 6 bases at V and 0 bases at J, with 9 bases between the two ends. Time point specified: after trial treatment. Treatment specified: LDRT plus nivolumab, ipilimumab, low-dose cyclophosphamide and aspirin (RACIN trial). This clonotype appeared many times.

Sequencing was performed on PBMCs, taken after low-dose radiotherapy plus immunotherapy. This chain joins TRBV10-3 and TRBJ1-6; D uncertain. This TCR was sampled from a female donor with ovarian cancer. The CDR3 DNA sequence: TGTGCCATCAGGGGTAACGACTCCTATAATTCACCCCTCCACTTT. Translating it yields CAIRGNDSYNSPLHF.